The 29 T cell receptor beta chains below all came from one sample that was sequenced in a study of blood T cell repertoires in COVID-19. TCRdb keeps only in-frame clones here, not all; method: immunoSEQ multiplex PCR. In the table there are some 74,000 clones, over 80% of which are singletons. Sequenced: peripheral blood. The receptor source for this set is a woman of 80 years or more with acute or convalescent COVID-19.

The chain couples TRBV3-1 (or the pseudogene TRBV3-2) to TRBJ1-3; D call uncertain. Germline V lookup: CDR1 LGHDT, CDR2 YNNKEL (reference sequence). V gave up 0 bases and J gave up 7 bases, with 16 bases separating them. The CDR3 is 16 residues long. CDR3 residues: CASSQERANLWNTIYF. The CDR3 DNA follows: TGTGCCAGCAGCCAAGAACGTGCGAATCTCTGGAACACCATATATTTT.

The genes are TRBV9 and TRBJ1-4; 8 bases are a match to TRBD1. This CDR3 region has 15 residues. Germline CDR1 SGDLS, CDR2 YYNGEE. The ends lost 4 bases at V and 7 bases at J; junction bases unmatched: 9. CDR3 DNA: TGTGCCAGCAGCATCGCAGGGGGCGTAGGTGAAAAACTGTTTTTT. Translation gives CASSIAGGVGEKLFF. Filled out from reference TRBV9 and TRBJ1-4, the complete variable domain reads DSGVTQTPKHLITATGQRVTLRCSPRSGDLSVYWYQQSLDQGLQFLIQYYNGEERAKGNILERFSAQQFPDLHSELNLSSLELGDSALYFCASSIAGGVGEKLFFGSGTQLSVL.

This chain uses TRBV18 with TRBJ1-1; 9 positions match TRBD1. There are 17 residues in the CDR3. V shed 6 bases and J 0 bases; nucleotides not matched to a gene: 11. Germline loops: CDR1 KGHSH, CDR2 LQKENI. CDR3 nucleotide sequence: TGTGCCAGCTCCCAAGTCCCGGGACAGGGACTGAACACTGAAGCTTTCTTT. It is translated as CASSQVPGQGLNTEAFF.

The chain couples TRBV10-3 to TRBJ2-1; D possibly corresponds to TRBD2 (6 bases). This CDR3 contains 15 residues. The germline V and J ends were trimmed by 2 bases and 2 bases, with 10 bases remaining between them. Germline CDR1 and CDR2: ENHRY and SYGVKD. The CDR3 reads CAISEDGGTYNEQFF. The CDR3, as DNA: TGTGCCATCAGTGAGGACGGGGGAACCTACAATGAGCAGTTCTTC.

V gene TRBV19 combines with J gene TRBJ2-7, with a tentative D call TRBD1 (5 bases). V was clipped by 6 bases and J by 0 bases, with 18 bases between them. Germline values: CDR1 LNHDA, CDR2 SQIVND (reference sequence). This CDR3 region has 16 residues. The CDR3 here is CASSKRKTGISYEQYF. The CDR3 DNA reads TGTGCCAGTAGCAAACGAAAAACAGGTATCTCCTACGAGCAGTACTTC.

The rearrangement uses TRBV5-5 and TRBJ1-5; 7 nucleotides line up with TRBD1. This CDR3 region has 14 residues. The junction had 4 bases not matched to a gene; V was cut back by 4 bases and J by 3 bases. Looked up from germline, CDR1 is SGHKS and CDR2 is YYEKEE (reference sequence). CDR3 in DNA: TGTGCCAGCAGCCTGACAGGGACCAATCAGCCCCAGCATTTT. This codes for CASSLTGTNQPQHF.

The chain carries TRBV7-9 and TRBJ2-1; 8 bases fit TRBD1. Germline loops: CDR1 SEHNR, CDR2 FQNEAQ (reference sequence). This CDR3 is built from 15 residues. V trimming: 5 bases; J trimming: 7 bases; junction bases outside the gene matches: 10. The CDR3 DNA follows: TGTGCCAGCAGCCCCGGACAGGGTGAAGGGAATGAGCAGTTCTTC. This translates into CASSPGQGEGNEQFF.

J is TRBJ1-5 and V is TRBV7-8, with a possible D match to TRBD1 (5 bases). Deletions cut 4 bases from V and 1 base from J, with 17 bases between. Germline V gene sequence: CDR1 SGHVS, CDR2 FQNEAQ. The CDR3 is 17 amino acids. Here the CDR3 DNA reads TGTGCCAGCAGCTCGGCAGGACATATTTCCAGCAATCAGCCCCAGCATTTT. This codes for CASSSAGHISSNQPQHF.

This clone was seen only a few times. V gene TRBV19 combines with J gene TRBJ1-5; no reliable D call. This CDR3 comprises 15 residues. Germline V gene lookup returns CDR1 LNHDA and CDR2 SQIVND (reference sequence). V was clipped by 6 bases and J by 1 base, with 13 bases between them. The CDR3, as DNA: TGTGCCAGTAGGGCCCCGGGGAACAGCAATCAGCCCCAGCATTTT. Amino acid sequence: CASRAPGNSNQPQHF.

The chain carries TRBV19 and TRBJ2-5; 7 positions agree with TRBD2. Germline trimming cut 5 bases from V and 1 base from J; bases unmatched to any gene: 4. The V gene's germline CDR1 is LNHDA and CDR2 SQIVND (reference sequence). The CDR3 contains 14 residues. CDR3 nucleotide sequence: TGTGCCAGTAGTCATAGACTAGCCCAAGAGACCCAGTACTTC. Its translation is CASSHRLAQETQYF.

The chain links TRBV5-6 to TRBJ2-7; D remains unclear. This CDR3 contains 14 residues. CDR1 and CDR2 (germline): SGHDT, YYEEEE. V lost 5 bases, J lost 2 bases, and 14 bases lay in between. CDR3 amino acids: CASSYVHSTYEQYF. CDR3 DNA sequence: TGTGCCAGCAGTTACGTACATTCAACCTACGAGCAGTACTTC. Full variable domain (outside the CDR3, taken from reference TRBV5-6 and TRBJ2-7): DAGVTQSPTHLIKTRGQQVTLRCSPKSGHDTVSWYQQALGQGPQFIFQYYEEEERQRGNFPDRFSGHQFPNYSSELNVNALLLGDSALYLCASSYVHSTYEQYFGPGTRLTVT.

This chain uses TRBV10-1 with TRBJ2-1, with D hard to call. Trimming stripped 10 bases from V and 3 bases from J, with 16 bases between. The CDR3 runs 14 residues. Germline-derived CDR1 and CDR2 are WNHNN and SYGVQD (reference sequence). The CDR3 sequence: CATSQRGDYNEQFF. CDR3 DNA: TGCGCCACCTCGCAGAGAGGAGACTACAATGAGCAGTTCTTC.

V and J are TRBV13 and TRBJ2-7; 9 nucleotides align to TRBD2. Per the germline V gene, CDR1 is PRHDT and CDR2 is FYEKMQ (reference sequence). The CDR3 has 16 residues. Losses at the gene ends were 2 bases for V and 2 bases for J; bases not matched to a gene: 7. The CDR3 here is CASSLIAGGPPYEQYF. The CDR3 bases are TGTGCCAGCAGCTTAATCGCGGGAGGGCCCCCCTACGAGCAGTACTTC.

About this clone: Its ends do not fully match the called genes, so a read error is possible. The CDR3 sequence: CASSLAQGDEQYF. The CDR3, as DNA: TGTGCTAGCAGCTTAGCACAGGGCGACGAGCAGTACTTC. The V gene is TRBV7-7, the J gene TRBJ2-7, with D possibly matching TRBD1 (6 bases). The CDR3 covers 13 residues. The V gene's germline CDR1 is SSHAT and CDR2 FNYEAQ (reference sequence).

The chain is built from TRBV19 and TRBJ2-3; 8 bases map to TRBD1. Germline CDR1 and CDR2: LNHDA and SQIVND (reference sequence). CDR3 length equals 14 residues. The V segment lost 5 bases and the J segment 4 bases; nucleotides outside the gene matches: 5. In DNA form, the CDR3 reads TGTGCCAGTAGTGACAGGGGTGGTCCAGATACGCAGTATTTT. Its protein is CASSDRGGPDTQYF.

The chain links TRBV30 to TRBJ2-1; 9 positions agree with TRBD2. CDR3 size: 12 residues. Germline loops: CDR1 GTSNPN, CDR2 SVGIG (reference sequence). V lost 5 bases, J lost 15 bases, and 11 bases stayed unmatched. CDR3 amino acids: CAWGRGGDLLFF. The CDR3 region has the DNA TGTGCCTGGGGGCGGGGGGGCGACCTTTTGTTCTTC.

The chain couples TRBV28 to TRBJ1-2; D is unclear. Trimming stripped 3 bases from V and 9 bases from J, with 14 bases between. CDR1 is MDHEN and CDR2 is SYDVKM in the germline V gene. This CDR3 comprises 13 residues. The CDR3 DNA is TGTGCCAGCAGTTTGAATACGTTTCAGAGCTACACCTTC. This gives the protein CASSLNTFQSYTF.

The J gene is TRBJ2-4, the V gene TRBV15, with D possibly TRBD2 on 6 matching bases. Per the germline V gene, CDR1 is LNHNV and CDR2 is YYDKDF (reference sequence). The CDR3 sequence is 13 residues long. Trimming took off 0 bases at V and 11 bases at J, with 11 bases between the two ends. CDR3 DNA sequence: TGTGCCACCAGCAGAGACGGGGGTTATTTTCAGTACTTC. This gives the protein CATSRDGGYFQYF.

The genes are TRBV9 and TRBJ1-3; D remains unclear. The CDR3 length is 15 residues. Germline V gene lookup returns CDR1 SGDLS and CDR2 YYNGEE. The germline V and J ends were trimmed by 2 bases and 4 bases, with 13 bases remaining between them. CDR3 nucleotides: TGTGCCAGCAGCGTTGACGGGAAAGCCGGAAACACCATATATTTT. This sequence encodes CASSVDGKAGNTIYF.

This CDR3 is CASSLVAGGSDTQYF. The CDR3 DNA follows: TGTGCCAGCAGCCTCGTAGCGGGAGGTTCAGATACGCAGTATTTT. The chain recombines TRBV11-3 with TRBJ2-3; 10 bases agree with TRBD2. The germline V gene encodes CDR1 SGHNT and CDR2 YENEEA. The CDR3 spans 15 residues. J lost 4 bases, V lost 5 bases, and 6 bases had no gene match.

V and J are TRBV10-2 and TRBJ1-5; D unclear. The CDR3 has 13 residues. Trimming took off 7 bases at V and 0 bases at J, with 7 bases between the two ends. Germline V lookup: CDR1 WSHSY, CDR2 SAAADI. This chain's CDR3 is CASTQISNQPQHF. The DNA for the CDR3 is TGCGCCAGCACCCAGATTAGCAATCAGCCCCAGCATTTT.

The CDR3 here is CASSSGQRSQPQHF. For the CDR3, the DNA is TGTGCCAGCAGTTCCGGACAGCGAAGTCAGCCCCAGCATTTT. The rearrangement links TRBV6-2 or TRBV6-3 to TRBJ1-5; a possible D gene is TRBD1 (6 bases). This CDR3 contains 14 residues. The germline V and J ends were trimmed by 4 bases and 6 bases, with 13 bases remaining between them. The germline V gene has CDR1 MNHEY and CDR2 SVGEGT.

The J gene is TRBJ2-2, the V gene TRBV6-5; 8 nucleotides agree with TRBD1. V dropped 6 bases and J dropped 6; count of bases not matched to a gene: 9. The V gene's germline CDR1 is MNHEY and CDR2 SVGAGI. The CDR3 has 15 residues. The CDR3 DNA reads TGTGCCAGCAGGCGCTCAGGGGGCAAGGCCGGGGAGCTGTTTTTT. This translates into CASRRSGGKAGELFF.

The V gene is TRBV5-5, the J gene TRBJ1-5; D is possibly TRBD1 (6 bases). The CDR3 sequence is 15 residues long. With 0 bases removed from V and 2 bases from J, the gap between germline ends came to 9 bases. Germline V gene lookup returns CDR1 SGHKS and CDR2 YYEKEE (reference sequence). In DNA form, the CDR3 reads TGTGCCAGCAGCTTGGGGACAGTCGGCAATCAGCCCCAGCATTTT. It specifies CASSLGTVGNQPQHF.

The chain is built from TRBV18 and TRBJ1-4, with a tentative D call TRBD1 (5 bases). The J call may be wrong; the DNA end is better matched by TRBJ2-2. CDR1 and CDR2 from the germline V gene are KGHSH and LQKENI. This CDR3 region has 11 residues. Here the CDR3 reads CASSPDRELFF. DNA for the CDR3: TGTGCCAGCTCCCCGGACAGGGAGCTGTTTTTT.

This chain uses TRBV4-2 with TRBJ2-2; D unresolved. The V and J ends lost 0 bases and 9 bases respectively, with 11 bases between them. The CDR3 contains 14 residues. Germline values: CDR1 LGHNA, CDR2 YNFKEQ. Written as DNA, the CDR3 is TGTGCCAGCAGCCAAGACCTAGACGCTCGGGAGCTGTTTTTT. Protein sequence: CASSQDLDARELFF.

The chain combines TRBV19 with TRBJ1-1; maybe TRBD1 (6 bases). Germline CDR1 reads LNHDA; CDR2 reads SQIVND (reference sequence). The CDR3 is 13 residues long. Trimming pared 6 bases from V and 4 bases from J, leaving 12 bases between. This chain's CDR3 is CASRGGWSTEAFF. Written as DNA, the CDR3 is TGTGCCAGTAGAGGGGGTTGGAGCACTGAAGCTTTCTTT. Full variable domain (remainder filled in from reference TRBV19 and TRBJ1-1): DGGITQSPKYLFRKEGQNVTLSCEQNLNHDAMYWYRQDPGQGLRLIYYSQIVNDFQKGDIAEGYSVSREKKESFPLTVTSAQKNPTAFYLCASRGGWSTEAFFGQGTRLTVV.

The chain has TRBV4-2 and TRBJ2-3; D is perhaps TRBD2 (5 bases). Trimming took off 0 bases at V and 0 bases at J, with 10 bases between the two ends. The CDR3 covers 16 residues. The germline CDR1 and CDR2 sequences are LGHNA and YNFKEQ. For the CDR3, the DNA is TGTGCCAGCAGCCAAGAGACCGGAGGTAGCACAGATACGCAGTATTTT. Its protein product is CASSQETGGSTDTQYF.

This chain connects TRBV5-4 to TRBJ1-4; the match to TRBD1 covers 8 bases. The CDR3 covers 15 residues. The V segment lost 4 bases and the J segment 2 bases; nucleotides outside the gene matches: 4. Germline CDR1 and CDR2: SGHNT and YYREEE (reference sequence). The CDR3 here is CASSLRQGTNEKLFF. The CDR3 bases are TGTGCCAGCAGCCTTCGACAGGGGACTAATGAAAAACTGTTTTTT.